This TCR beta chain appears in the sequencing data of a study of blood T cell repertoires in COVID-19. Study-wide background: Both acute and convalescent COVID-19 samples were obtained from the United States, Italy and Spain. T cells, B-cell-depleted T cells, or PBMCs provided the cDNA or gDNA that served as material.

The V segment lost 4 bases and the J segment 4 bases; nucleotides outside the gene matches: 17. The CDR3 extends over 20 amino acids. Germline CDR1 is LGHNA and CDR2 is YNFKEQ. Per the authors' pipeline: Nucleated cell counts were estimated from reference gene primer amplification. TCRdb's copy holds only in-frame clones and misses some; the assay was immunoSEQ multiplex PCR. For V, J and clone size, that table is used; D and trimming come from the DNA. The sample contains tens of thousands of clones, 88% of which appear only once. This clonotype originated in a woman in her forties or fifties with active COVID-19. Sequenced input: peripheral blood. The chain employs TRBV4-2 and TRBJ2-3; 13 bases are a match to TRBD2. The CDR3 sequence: CASSRQTSGRALLAADTQYF. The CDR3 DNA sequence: TGTGCCAGCAGCCGCCAAACTAGCGGGAGGGCCCTTCTAGCCGCAGATACGCAGTATTTT.